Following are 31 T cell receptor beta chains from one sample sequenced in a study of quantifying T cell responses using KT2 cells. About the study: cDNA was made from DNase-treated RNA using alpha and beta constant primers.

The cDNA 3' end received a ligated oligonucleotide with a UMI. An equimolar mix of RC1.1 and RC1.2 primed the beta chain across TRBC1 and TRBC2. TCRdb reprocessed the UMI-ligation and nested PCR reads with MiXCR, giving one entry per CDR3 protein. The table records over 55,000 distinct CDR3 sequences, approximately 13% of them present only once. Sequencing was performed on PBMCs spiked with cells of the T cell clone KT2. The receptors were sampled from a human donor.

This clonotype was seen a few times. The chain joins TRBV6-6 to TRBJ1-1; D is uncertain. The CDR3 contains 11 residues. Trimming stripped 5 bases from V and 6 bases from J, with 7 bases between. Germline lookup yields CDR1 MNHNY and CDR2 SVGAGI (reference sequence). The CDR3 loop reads CASSTVSEAFF. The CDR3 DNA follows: TGTGCCAGCAGTACGGTATCTGAAGCTTTCTTT.

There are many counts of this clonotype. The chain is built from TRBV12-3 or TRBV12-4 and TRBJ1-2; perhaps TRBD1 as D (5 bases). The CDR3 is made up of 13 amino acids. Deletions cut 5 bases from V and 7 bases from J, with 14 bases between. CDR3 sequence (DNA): TGTGCCAGCAGTAAACCCAGGGATCGTGGCTACACCTTC. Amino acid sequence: CASSKPRDRGYTF.

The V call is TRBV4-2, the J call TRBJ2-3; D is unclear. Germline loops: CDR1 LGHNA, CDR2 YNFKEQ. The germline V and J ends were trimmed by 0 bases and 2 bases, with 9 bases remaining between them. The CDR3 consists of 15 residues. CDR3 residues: CASSQEGRATDTQYF. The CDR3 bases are TGTGCCAGCAGCCAAGAAGGACGGGCCACAGATACGCAGTATTTT.

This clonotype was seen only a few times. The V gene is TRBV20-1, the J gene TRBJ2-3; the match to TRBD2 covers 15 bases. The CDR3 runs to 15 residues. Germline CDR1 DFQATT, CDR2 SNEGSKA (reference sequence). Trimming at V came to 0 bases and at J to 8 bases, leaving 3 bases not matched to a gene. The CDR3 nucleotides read TGCAGTGCTAGAGATCGGGGACTAGCGGGAGGTACGCAGTATTTT. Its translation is CSARDRGLAGGTQYF.

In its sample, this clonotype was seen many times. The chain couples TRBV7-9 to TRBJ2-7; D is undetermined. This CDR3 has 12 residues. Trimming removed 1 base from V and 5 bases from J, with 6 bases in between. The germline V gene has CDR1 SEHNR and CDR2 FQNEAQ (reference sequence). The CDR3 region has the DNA TGTGCCAGCAGCTTAGGGCCCAACGAGCAGTACTTC. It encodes CASSLGPNEQYF. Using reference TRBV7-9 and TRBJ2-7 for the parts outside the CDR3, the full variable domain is DTGVSQNPRHKITKRGQNVTFRCDPISEHNRLYWYRQTLGQGPEFLTYFQNEAQLEKSRLLSDRFSAERPKGSFSTLEIQRTEQGDSAMYLCASSLGPNEQYFGPGTRLTVT.

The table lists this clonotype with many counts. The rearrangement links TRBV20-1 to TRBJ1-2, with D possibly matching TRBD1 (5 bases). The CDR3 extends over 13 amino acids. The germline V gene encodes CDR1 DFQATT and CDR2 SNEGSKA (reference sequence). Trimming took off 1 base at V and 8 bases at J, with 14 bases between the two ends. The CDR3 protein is CSARVTGTTGYTF. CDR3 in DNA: TGCAGTGCTAGAGTTACCGGGACTACCGGCTACACCTTC.

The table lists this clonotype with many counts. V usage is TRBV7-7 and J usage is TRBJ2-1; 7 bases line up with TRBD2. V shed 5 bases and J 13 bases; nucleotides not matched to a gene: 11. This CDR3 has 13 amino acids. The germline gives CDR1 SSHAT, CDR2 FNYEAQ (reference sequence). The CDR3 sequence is CASSRQRGEPQFF. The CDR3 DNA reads TGTGCCAGCAGCCGTCAGCGGGGAGAACCTCAGTTCTTC.

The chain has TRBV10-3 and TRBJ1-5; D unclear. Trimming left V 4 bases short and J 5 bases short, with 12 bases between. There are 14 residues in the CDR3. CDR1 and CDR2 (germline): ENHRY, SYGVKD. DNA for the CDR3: TGTGCCATCAGTGCGCGGGAAAACGATCAGCCCCAGCATTTT. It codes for CAISARENDQPQHF.

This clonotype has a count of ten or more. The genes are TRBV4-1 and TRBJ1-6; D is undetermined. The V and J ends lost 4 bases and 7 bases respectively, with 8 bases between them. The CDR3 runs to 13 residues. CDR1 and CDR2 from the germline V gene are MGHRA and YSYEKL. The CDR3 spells CASSLRENSPLHF. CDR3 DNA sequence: TGCGCCAGCAGCCTGCGCGAAAATTCACCCCTCCACTTT.

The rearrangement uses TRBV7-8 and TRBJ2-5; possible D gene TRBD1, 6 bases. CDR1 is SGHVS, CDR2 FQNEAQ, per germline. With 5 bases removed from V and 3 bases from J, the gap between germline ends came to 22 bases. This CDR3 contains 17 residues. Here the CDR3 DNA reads TGTGCCAGCAGCCCCCCTCGGGTTAGGGGGACCGAAGAGACCCAGTACTTC. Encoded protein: CASSPPRVRGTEETQYF.

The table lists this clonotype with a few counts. CDR3 bases: TGTGCCATCAGTGAGTCGAGTTGGGGGTCACCCCTCCACTTT. It translates to CAISESSWGSPLHF. The rearrangement uses TRBV10-3 and TRBJ1-6; D is possibly TRBD1 (5 bases). Germline V CDR1 and CDR2: ENHRY, SYGVKD. Between the trimmed V and J ends, which lost 0 bases and 10 bases, there was a span of 10 bases. CDR3 length: 14 amino acids.

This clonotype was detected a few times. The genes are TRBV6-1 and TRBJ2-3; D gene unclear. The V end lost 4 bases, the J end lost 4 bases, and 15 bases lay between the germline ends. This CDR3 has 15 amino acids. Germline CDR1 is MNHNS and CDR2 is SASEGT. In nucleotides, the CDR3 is TGTGCCAGCAGTGGAAAGGGTTTATTCGCAGATACGCAGTATTTT. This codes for CASSGKGLFADTQYF.

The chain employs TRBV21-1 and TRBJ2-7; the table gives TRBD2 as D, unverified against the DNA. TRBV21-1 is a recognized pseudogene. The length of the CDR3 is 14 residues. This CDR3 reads CASSERGGLHEQYF. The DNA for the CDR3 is TGTGCCAGCAGCGAGCGGGGGGGCCTTCACGAGCAGTACTTC.

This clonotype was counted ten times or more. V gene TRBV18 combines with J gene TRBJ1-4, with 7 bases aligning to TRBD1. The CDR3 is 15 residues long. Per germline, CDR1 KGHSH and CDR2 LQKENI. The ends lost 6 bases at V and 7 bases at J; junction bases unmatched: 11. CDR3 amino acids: CASSRGPEPPEKLFF. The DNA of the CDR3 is TGTGCCAGCTCTAGGGGGCCAGAACCCCCTGAAAAACTGTTTTTT. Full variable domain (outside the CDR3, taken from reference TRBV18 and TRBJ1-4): NAGVMQNPRHLVRRRGQEARLRCSPMKGHSHVYWYRQLPEEGLKFMVYLQKENIIDESGMPKERFSAEFPKEGPSILRIQQVVRGDSAAYFCASSRGPEPPEKLFFGSGTQLSVL.

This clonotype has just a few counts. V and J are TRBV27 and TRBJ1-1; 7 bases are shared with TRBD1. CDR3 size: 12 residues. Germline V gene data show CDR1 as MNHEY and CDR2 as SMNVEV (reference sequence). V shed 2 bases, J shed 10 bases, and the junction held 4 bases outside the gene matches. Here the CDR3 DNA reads TGTGCCAGCAGTTTAGGCAGGGGGAGAGCTTTCTTT. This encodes CASSLGRGRAFF.

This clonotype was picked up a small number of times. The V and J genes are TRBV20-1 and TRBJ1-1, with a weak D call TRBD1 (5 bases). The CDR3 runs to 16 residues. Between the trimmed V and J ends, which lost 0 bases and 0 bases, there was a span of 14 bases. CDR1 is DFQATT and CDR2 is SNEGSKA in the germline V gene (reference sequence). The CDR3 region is CSARDWGSTLNTEAFF. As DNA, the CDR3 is TGCAGTGCTAGAGATTGGGGCAGCACCTTGAACACTGAAGCTTTCTTT.

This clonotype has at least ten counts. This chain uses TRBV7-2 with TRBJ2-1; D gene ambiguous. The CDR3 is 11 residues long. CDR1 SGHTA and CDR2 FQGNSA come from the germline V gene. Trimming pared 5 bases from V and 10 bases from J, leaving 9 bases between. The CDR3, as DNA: TGTGCCAGCAGCCGACGACTGGAGCAGTTCTTC. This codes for CASSRRLEQFF.

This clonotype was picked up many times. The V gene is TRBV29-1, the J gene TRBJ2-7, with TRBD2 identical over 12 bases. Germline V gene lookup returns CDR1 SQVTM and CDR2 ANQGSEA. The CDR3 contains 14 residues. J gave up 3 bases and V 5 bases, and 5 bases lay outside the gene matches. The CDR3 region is CSVLTLAGGYEQYF. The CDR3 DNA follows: TGCAGCGTTCTAACACTAGCGGGAGGCTACGAGCAGTACTTC.

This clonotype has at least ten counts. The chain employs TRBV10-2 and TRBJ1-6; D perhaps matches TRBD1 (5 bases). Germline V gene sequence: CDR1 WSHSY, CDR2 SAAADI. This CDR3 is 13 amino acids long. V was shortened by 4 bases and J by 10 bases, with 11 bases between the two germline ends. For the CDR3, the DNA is TGCGCCAGCAGTGTCCAGGGCGCATCACCCCTCCACTTT. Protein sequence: CASSVQGASPLHF.

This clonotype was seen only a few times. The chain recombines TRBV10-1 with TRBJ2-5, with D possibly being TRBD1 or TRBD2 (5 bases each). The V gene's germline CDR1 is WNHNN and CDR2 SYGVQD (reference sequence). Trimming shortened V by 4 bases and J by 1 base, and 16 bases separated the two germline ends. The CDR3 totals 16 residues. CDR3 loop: CASSGGPDLLQETQYF. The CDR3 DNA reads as TGCGCCAGCAGTGGGGGACCGGATCTTCTCCAAGAGACCCAGTACTTC.

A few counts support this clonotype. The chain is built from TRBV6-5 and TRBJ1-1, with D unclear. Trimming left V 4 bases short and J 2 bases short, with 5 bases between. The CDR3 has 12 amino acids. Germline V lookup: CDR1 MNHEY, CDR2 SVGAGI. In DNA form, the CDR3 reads TGTGCCAGCAGTTTTCACAACACTGAAGCTTTCTTT. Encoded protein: CASSFHNTEAFF.

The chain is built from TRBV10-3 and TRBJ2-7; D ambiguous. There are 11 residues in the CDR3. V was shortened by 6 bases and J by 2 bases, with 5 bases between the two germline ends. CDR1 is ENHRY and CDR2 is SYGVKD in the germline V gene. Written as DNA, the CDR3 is TGTGCCATCAGCGTAGCCTACGAGCAGTACTTC. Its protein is CAISVAYEQYF.

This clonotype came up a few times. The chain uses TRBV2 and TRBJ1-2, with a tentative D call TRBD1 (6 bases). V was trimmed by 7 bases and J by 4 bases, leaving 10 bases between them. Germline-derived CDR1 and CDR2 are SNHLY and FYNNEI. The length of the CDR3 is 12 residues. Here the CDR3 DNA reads TGTGCCAGCACCCTGACAGGCTATGGCTACACCTTC. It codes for CASTLTGYGYTF.

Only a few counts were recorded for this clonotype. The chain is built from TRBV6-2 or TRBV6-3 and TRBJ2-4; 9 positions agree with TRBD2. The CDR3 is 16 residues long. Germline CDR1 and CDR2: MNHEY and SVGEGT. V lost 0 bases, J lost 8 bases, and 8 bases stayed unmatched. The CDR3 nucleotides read TGTGCCAGCAGTTACTCAGCGGGGGGCCTGAATTACATTCAGTACTTC. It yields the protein CASSYSAGGLNYIQYF.

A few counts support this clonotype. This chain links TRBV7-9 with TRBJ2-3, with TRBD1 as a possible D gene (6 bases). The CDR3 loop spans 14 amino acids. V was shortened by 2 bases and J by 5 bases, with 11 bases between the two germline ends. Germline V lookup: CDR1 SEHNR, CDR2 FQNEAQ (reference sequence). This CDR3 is CASSLSGAGDTQYF. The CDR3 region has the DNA TGTGCCAGCAGCTTATCAGGGGCAGGAGATACGCAGTATTTT. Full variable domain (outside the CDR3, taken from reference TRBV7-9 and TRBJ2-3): DTGVSQNPRHKITKRGQNVTFRCDPISEHNRLYWYRQTLGQGPEFLTYFQNEAQLEKSRLLSDRFSAERPKGSFSTLEIQRTEQGDSAMYLCASSLSGAGDTQYFGPGTRLTVL.

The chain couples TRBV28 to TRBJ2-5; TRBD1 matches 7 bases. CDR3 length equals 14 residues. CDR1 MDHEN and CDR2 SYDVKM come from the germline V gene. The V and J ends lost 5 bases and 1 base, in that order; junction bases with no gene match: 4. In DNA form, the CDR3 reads TGTGCCAGCAGTCAGGGACAGTCCCAAGAGACCCAGTACTTC. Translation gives CASSQGQSQETQYF.

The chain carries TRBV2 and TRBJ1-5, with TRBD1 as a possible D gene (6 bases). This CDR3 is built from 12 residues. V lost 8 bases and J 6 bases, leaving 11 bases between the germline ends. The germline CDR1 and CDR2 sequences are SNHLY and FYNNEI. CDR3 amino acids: CASAQGRQPQHF. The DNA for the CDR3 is TGTGCCAGCGCACAGGGCCGTCAGCCCCAGCATTTT.

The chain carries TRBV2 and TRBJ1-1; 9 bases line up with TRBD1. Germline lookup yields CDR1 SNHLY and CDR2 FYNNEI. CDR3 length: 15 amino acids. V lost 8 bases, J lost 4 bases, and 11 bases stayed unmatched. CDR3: CASGQTGGAGTEAFF. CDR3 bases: TGTGCCAGCGGACAAACAGGGGGCGCGGGCACTGAAGCTTTCTTT.

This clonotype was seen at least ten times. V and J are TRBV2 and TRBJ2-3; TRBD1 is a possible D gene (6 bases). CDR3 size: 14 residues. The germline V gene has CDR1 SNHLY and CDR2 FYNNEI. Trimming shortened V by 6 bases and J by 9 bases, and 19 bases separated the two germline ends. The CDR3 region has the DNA TGTGCCAGCAGCCGGGACACGACGAGGGAAACGCAGTATTTT. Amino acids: CASSRDTTRETQYF.

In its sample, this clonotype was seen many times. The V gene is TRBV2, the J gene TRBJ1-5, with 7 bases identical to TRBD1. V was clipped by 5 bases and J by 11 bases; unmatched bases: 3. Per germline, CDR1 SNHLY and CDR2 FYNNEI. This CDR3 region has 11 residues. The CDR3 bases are TGTGCCAGCAGTTACGGACAGGCCCAGCATTTT. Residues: CASSYGQAQHF.

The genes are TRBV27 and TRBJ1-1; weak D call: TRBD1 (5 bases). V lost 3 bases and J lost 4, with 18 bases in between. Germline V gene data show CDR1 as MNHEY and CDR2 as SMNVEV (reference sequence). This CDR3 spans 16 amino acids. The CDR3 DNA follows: TGTGCCAGCAGTTTGGAGACAGCTAACTTGGGCACTGAAGCTTTCTTT. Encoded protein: CASSLETANLGTEAFF.